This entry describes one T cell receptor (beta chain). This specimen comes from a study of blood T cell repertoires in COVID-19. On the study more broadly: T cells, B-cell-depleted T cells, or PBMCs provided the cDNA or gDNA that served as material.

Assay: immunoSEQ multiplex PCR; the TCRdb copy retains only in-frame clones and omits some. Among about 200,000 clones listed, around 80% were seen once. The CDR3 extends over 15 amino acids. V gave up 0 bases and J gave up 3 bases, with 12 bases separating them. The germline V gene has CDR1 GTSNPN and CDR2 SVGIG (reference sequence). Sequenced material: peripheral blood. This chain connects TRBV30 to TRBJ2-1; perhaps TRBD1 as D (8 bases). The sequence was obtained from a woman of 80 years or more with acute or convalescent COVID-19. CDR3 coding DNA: TGTGCCTGGAGTGTACAGGGGGGGCGCTACAATGAGCAGTTCTTC. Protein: CAWSVQGGRYNEQFF.